This T cell receptor beta chain was found in a study of post-analysis software for immune sequencing data. Study observations and caveats: Controls showed lower frequencies than patients for several TRBV segments, and TRBV5-6, TRBV5-1 and TRBV20-1 were among these.

As for this clonotype: The antigen is undetermined.

Researchers reported that TCR beta cDNA libraries carried unique molecular identifiers. TCRdb re-analysed the PCR reads in MiXCR, keeping a single row per CDR3 protein. The sample carries about half a million distinct CDR3 sequences, roughly 46% recorded once. The CDR3 extends over 14 amino acids. Germline values: CDR1 MGHDK, CDR2 SYGVNS. V is TRBV25-1 and J is TRBJ2-5; 7 bases match TRBD2. The J call may be mistaken, given a closer DNA end match to TRBJ2-7. This TCR was recovered from a girl aged 5 to 17 with multiple sclerosis. The sequencing input was blood. The CDR3 is CASSKAGFYYEQYF. CDR3 sequence (DNA): TGTGCCAGCAGCAAAGCGGGATTTTACTACGAGCAGTACTTC.